This note documents a single TCR beta chain sequence. This record comes from a study of blood T cell repertoires in COVID-19. Turning to the study itself: The United States, Italy and Spain were the sources of the acute and convalescent COVID-19 samples. PBMCs, B-cell-depleted T cells, or T cells were the source of the cDNA or gDNA that made up the material.

Germline V gene sequence: CDR1 MDHEN, CDR2 SYDVKM. CDR3 length: 12 residues. Deletions cut 6 bases from V and 3 bases from J, with 9 bases between. The authors' processing: By means of reference gene primer amplification, nucleated cell counts were estimated. TCRdb's table, derived via immunoSEQ multiplex PCR, lists solely in-frame clones and lacks some. That table is the source of V, J and clone size, and D and trimming were worked out from the DNA. This table has about 250,000 clones, approximately 86% appearing once. The sequenced sample was peripheral blood. This TCR was sampled from a woman aged 60-70 years who had recovered from COVID-19. The chain recombines TRBV28 with TRBJ2-7, with D possibly TRBD2 on 5 matching bases. The CDR3 DNA sequence: TGTGCCAGCAGCCCAGGAGGCTACGAGCAGTACTTC. Translation: CASSPGGYEQYF.